The 9 T cell receptor beta chains listed next were all sequenced from one sample in a study of T cells in Graves' hyperthyroidism and ophthalmopathy. Researchers amplified the TCR beta CDR3 regions from RNA transcripts. Initially, a first-round RT-PCR of the TCR CDR3 employed the HTBI primer set. MiXCR, applied by TCRdb to the multiplex PCR reads, yields one record per CDR3 protein. The table lists about 840,000 distinct CDR3 sequences, 35% to 45% of them singletons. The material sequenced was blood. The receptors were gathered from a man aged 18 to 29 with Graves' hyperthyroidism.

This clonotype has a count of ten or more. Written as DNA, the CDR3 is TGTGCCAGCAGCTTAGCCGAGGTTGGACGCTCTGAAGCTTTCTTT. It encodes CASSLAEVGRSEAFF. The chain carries TRBV7-6 and TRBJ1-1; D ambiguous. Germline V gene lookup returns CDR1 SGHVS and CDR2 FNYEAQ. This CDR3 is built from 15 residues. V dropped 0 bases and J dropped 6 bases, with 14 bases sitting between them. The variable domain in full, completed from reference TRBV7-6 and TRBJ1-1, reads GAGVSQSPRYKVTKRGQDVALRCDPISGHVSLYWYRQALGQGPEFLTYFNYEAQQDKSGLPNDRFSAERPEGSISTLTIQRTEQRDSAMYRCASSLAEVGRSEAFFGQGTRLTVV.

This clonotype was observed many times. V gene TRBV29-1 combines with J gene TRBJ1-1; D is unclear. V was clipped by 3 bases and J by 1 base, with 3 bases between them. Germline-derived CDR1 and CDR2 are SQVTM and ANQGSEA. The CDR3 loop spans 11 amino acids. The CDR3 DNA sequence: TGCAGCGTTGATCAGAACACTGAAGCTTTCTTT. Amino acid sequence: CSVDQNTEAFF.

This rearrangement joins TRBV18 to TRBJ1-4, with 7 bases fitting TRBD1. The J segment lost 6 bases and the V segment lost 3 bases, leaving 4 bases of the junction unmatched. Looked up from germline, CDR1 is KGHSH and CDR2 is LQKENI. CDR3 length: 14 amino acids. CDR3 loop: CASSPSGGDEKLFF. CDR3 nucleotides: TGTGCCAGCTCACCGTCAGGGGGGGATGAAAAACTGTTTTTT.

This clonotype came up a few times. The chain joins TRBV11-2 to TRBJ1-6, with D perhaps TRBD1 (6 bases). The V end lost 5 bases, the J end lost 13 bases, and 21 bases lay between the germline ends. This CDR3 spans 15 amino acids. From germline, CDR1 is SGHAT and CDR2 FQNNGV. The CDR3 nucleotides are TGTGCCAGCAGCGCTGAGGGGGTGGGCGGCCTCCCCCTCCACTTT. Protein product: CASSAEGVGGLPLHF.

This clonotype was observed many times. The V and J genes are TRBV7-9 and TRBJ2-5, with D perhaps TRBD1 (5 bases). Trimming removed 2 bases from V and 3 bases from J, with 10 bases in between. Germline values: CDR1 SEHNR, CDR2 FQNEAQ (reference sequence). This CDR3 contains 14 residues. The CDR3 sequence is CASSLSGFEETQYF. Written as DNA, the CDR3 is TGTGCCAGCAGCTTATCAGGGTTTGAAGAGACCCAGTACTTC.

The chain joins TRBV9 to TRBJ2-5; TRBD2 matches 9 bases. The V gene end was trimmed by 2 bases and the J gene end by 4 bases; junction bases not matched to a gene: 6. The germline V gene encodes CDR1 SGDLS and CDR2 YYNGEE. This CDR3 has 15 amino acids. CDR3 region: CASSVLAGGGETQYF. The CDR3 region has the DNA TGTGCCAGCAGCGTCCTCGCGGGGGGGGGAGAGACCCAGTACTTC.

Note on this clonotype: This may arise from a read error, as a much more abundant clone is one base away. The V gene is TRBV19, the J gene TRBJ1-2; D is unresolved. The length of the CDR3 is 14 residues. CDR1 and CDR2 (germline): LNHDA, SQIVND (reference sequence). The CDR3 spells CASSIGGIGYGHTF. In DNA form, the CDR3 reads TGTGCCAGTAGTATTGGAGGGATCGGCTATGGCCACACCTTC. The variable domain in full, completed from reference TRBV19 and TRBJ1-2, reads DGGITQSPKYLFRKEGQNVTLSCEQNLNHDAMYWYRQDPGQGLRLIYYSQIVNDFQKGDIAEGYSVSREKKESFPLTVTSAQKNPTAFYLCASSIGGIGYGHTFGSGTRLTVV.

Turning to this clonotype: A much bigger clone sits one base away, suggesting this may be a read error. CDR3 in amino acids: CSARPTYEQYF. The CDR3 DNA reads as TGCAGTGCTAGGCCAACCTACGAGCAGTACTTC. The rearrangement joins TRBV20-1 to TRBJ2-7, with D unresolved. Germline V gene lookup returns CDR1 DFQATT and CDR2 SNEGSKA (reference sequence). V lost 3 bases, J lost 2 bases, and 5 bases lay in between. The CDR3 loop spans 11 amino acids.

The chain joins TRBV7-2 to TRBJ2-7; D is possibly TRBD2 (7 bases). Looked up from germline, CDR1 is SGHTA and CDR2 is FQGNSA. The CDR3 has 14 residues. V shed 3 bases and J shed 2 bases, with 11 bases lying between them. The CDR3 loop reads CASSFRGAPYEQYF. The CDR3 coding sequence is TGTGCCAGCAGCTTTCGGGGGGCACCCTACGAGCAGTACTTC. Filled out from reference TRBV7-2 and TRBJ2-7, the complete variable domain reads GAGVSQSPSNKVTEKGKDVELRCDPISGHTALYWYRQSLGQGLEFLIYFQGNSAPDKSGLPSDRFSAERTGGSVSTLTIQRTQQEDSAVYLCASSFRGAPYEQYFGPGTRLTVT.